The rows below give T cell receptor beta chains drawn from one sample of a study of identical twins. One entry per CDR3 protein, called by TCRdb with MiXCR from the 5' RACE reads. There are 1.5 million or so distinct CDR3 sequences in the sample; about 32% occur only once, and about 0.27% lies in the top ten. The sample taken for sequencing was cord blood. Receptors originate from a newborn girl in good health. Both conserved end residues are trimmed from each CDR3. Only part of the rows carry a size: once, few, many, or a class if the clone is expanded.

V gene: TRBV5-1
clone size: .
CDR3 protein: ASSLVGTGFETQY

V gene: TRBV10-3
clone size: few
CDR3 protein: AIRATSVNYNEQF

V gene: TRBV12-3/TRBV12-4
clone size: .
CDR3 protein: ASSLSRLAGYNEQF

V gene: TRBV5-1
clone size: few
CDR3 protein: ASRLPSREQF

V gene: TRBV7-7
clone size: .
CDR3 protein: ATPGQKNYSYT

V gene: TRBV5-5
clone size: .
CDR3 protein: ASSLVINTDTQY

V gene: TRBV12-3/TRBV12-4
clone size: few
CDR3 protein: ASSFFTDYVTDTQY

V gene: TRBV7-2
clone size: many
CDR3 protein: ASSRLADSYEQY

V gene: TRBV30
clone size: .
CDR3 protein: AWSVGFTHGYT

V gene: TRBV20-1
clone size: .
CDR3 protein: SAVLAGGPHEQF

V gene: TRBV5-1
clone size: few
CDR3 protein: ASCPSVATDTQY

V gene: TRBV11-2
clone size: .
CDR3 protein: AGSLVFAGGRDTQY

V gene: TRBV12-3/TRBV12-4
clone size: few
CDR3 protein: ASAYNEQY

V gene: TRBV11-2
clone size: many
CDR3 protein: ASSLGLRTYEQY

V gene: TRBV20-1
clone size: few
CDR3 protein: SASPGRLTYEQY

V gene: TRBV29-1
clone size: many
CDR3 protein: SPLPILGQREQF

V gene: TRBV28
clone size: many
CDR3 protein: ASSLWDSQGETQY

V gene: TRBV6-1
clone size: .
CDR3 protein: ASSEQGAGNSPLH

V gene: TRBV4-2
clone size: .
CDR3 protein: ASSQSTVEGTEAF

V gene: TRBV20-1
clone size: few
CDR3 protein: SSGQGATNEKLF

V gene: TRBV6-5
clone size: .
CDR3 protein: ASSYSGLGPYEQY

V gene: TRBV14
clone size: .
CDR3 protein: ASSQDLTRGSTGELF

V gene: TRBV28
clone size: .
CDR3 protein: ASTSGYTDTQY

V gene: TRBV20-1
clone size: many
CDR3 protein: SARTLQETQY

V gene: TRBV29-1
clone size: .
CDR3 protein: SVGVSSNTGELF

V gene: TRBV29-1
clone size: .
CDR3 protein: SVETSGGGSSYEQY

V gene: TRBV28
clone size: few
CDR3 protein: ASSLGAWTGGNEKLF